Reported below is one T cell receptor (beta chain). What it binds is unknown. The study ran its PCR with 60 Vbeta and 13 Jbeta primers. The table came from immunoSEQ multiplex PCR; TCRdb's copy has only in-frame clones and leaves some out. The sample holds more than 95,000 clones, roughly four fifths seen once. The data were obtained in a study of cytomegalovirus exposure and HLA in healthy donors. Study-wide points: It was assumed in the presence/absence analyses that sequencing depth was roughly uniform across donors. An analysis that came later showed most CMV-associated TCR beta chains appearing HLA-restricted. With DRB1 most and HLA-C fewest, TCR association rates differed between HLA loci in a later analysis. Researchers counted around 180 TCR beta chains as cytomegalovirus-associated.

The CDR3 totals 15 residues. Germline V gene data show CDR1 as MGHDK and CDR2 as SYGVNS. V shed 6 bases and J 5 bases; nucleotides not matched to a gene: 1. V gene TRBV25-1 combines with J gene TRBJ2-2; 15 bases are a match to TRBD2. Source material: PBMCs. The clonotype was recovered from a woman between 18 and 30 years old in good health and CMV-seronegative. The CDR3 DNA is TGTGCCAGCAGCGGGACTAGCGGGGGGACCGGGGAGCTGTTTTTT. This translates into CASSGTSGGTGELFF.